This T cell receptor (beta chain) emerged from a study of CXCR3-negative and CXCR3-positive naive CD8 T cells. Germline loops: CDR1 SQVTM, CDR2 ANQGSEA. This CDR3 spans 15 amino acids. TRB cDNA libraries were made by UMI-labeled 5' RACE. After re-calling the 5' RACE reads, TCRdb lists one entry per CDR3 protein, DNA absent. The sample data list over 100,000 distinct CDR3 sequences. The V gene is TRBV29-1, the J gene TRBJ2-1. The sample comprised naive CXCR3- CD8+ T cells from blood. Documented subset: CD45RO-CCR7+CD27+CD95- naive CD8+ T cells lacking CXCR3 (TNR3-). The sequence derives from a human donor in good health. Some clones in this sample may be carry-over from other donors' samples. CDR3 region: CSVEEGGGSYNEQFF.